This T cell receptor (beta chain) was sequenced for a study of tumor-infiltrating lymphocytes in primary liver carcinoma (dated by TCRdb to 2016 to 2017). As for the study more broadly: Hepatocellular carcinoma (four) or combined HCC and intrahepatic cholangiocarcinoma (one) was present in the five patients, who were three men and two women aged 30 to 69 years. The 25 or so tumor region samples were profiled with Agilent mRNA microarrays so that TCRbeta repertoire diversity could be related to the local molecular phenotype. Each sample produced about 3.5 to 8 million productive TCRbeta reads, and read depth showed no significant difference between tissue types. Technical replicate repertoires showed high reproducibility, with mean shared-clone rates roughly 0.87 and correlation coefficients above 0.95. A total of roughly 35 specimens from 5 patients underwent TCRbeta repertoire sequencing, comprising roughly 25 tumor regions, 5 adjacent noncancerous liver tissues and 5 peripheral blood samples. Tumors of the five patients were stage T1-T3 N0M0 with maximum diameters of roughly 4 to 11 cm. TCRbeta repertoire sequencing, expression microarrays and whole-exome sequencing were combined in the study across five regions of each liver tumor, with adjacent normal tissue and blood also included.

Starting from around 500 ng total RNA, TCRbeta-specific cDNA was produced by reverse transcription with a constant-region primer and ProtoScript II reverse transcriptase. Three nested multiplex PCR rounds, following a slightly modified ARM-PCR procedure, were used to build the TCRbeta libraries. Each of the first two PCR rounds ran for about 10 cycles using multiplex TRBV1-TRBV30 forward primers together with a Cbeta reverse primer. A final 25-cycle PCR with Deep VentR polymerase added sample barcodes and Illumina adapters. Before sequencing, amplicons of 200-500 bp were gel-purified using a QIAquick gel extraction kit. An Illumina HiSeq 2500 was used to sequence the TCRbeta amplicons with 250-bp paired-end reads. The study's processing was this. Quality trimming of reads was performed with Trimmomatic v0.33, and paired reads were merged with FLASH v1.2.11 so that full CDR3 sequences could be recovered. V, D and J germline segments were assigned to the rearranged TCRbeta sequences by MiGEC v1.2.1b. Clonotype statistics and Shannon-Wiener diversity indices were calculated with VDJtools v1.0.0. Except for diversity analysis, only the 250 most abundant clonotypes of each sample were used in subsequent analyses to reduce sampling bias. TCRdb passed the public sequencing reads through fastp at Q25 and MiXCR, retaining productive beta sequences. Rows matching on CDR3 protein sequence are summarized as one entry with the most common DNA and genes. These V and J calls are TCRdb output, not the study's own analysis. The sample profile shows tens of thousands of distinct CDR3 sequences; approximately 72% of them were found once. The ten most abundant clones make up around 40% of the sample.

This clonotype has only a few counts. Its antigen has not been determined. There are no base qualities to consult, and no much larger clone falls within one base. Summary of the overall study and its limitations: Only the TCR beta chain was sequenced, so true repertoire diversity is likely underestimated because unpaired alpha chains were not captured. Just about 7.5-25% of top clones turned up in all five regions of a tumor, which suggests spatial heterogeneity among tumor-infiltrating T cells. Compared with blood, tumors had a significantly larger share of the repertoire taken up by the top 250 clones (p = 0.039). With just a few patients in the study, the authors point out that the findings should be validated in a larger study. Comparison of CD4+ and CD8+ T cell repertoires was precluded by the use of bulk unsorted samples. Consistent with antigen-driven expansion, pairs of tumor regions showed higher repertoire overlap (mean roughly 35%) than either tumor-adjacent pairs (around 17%) or tumor-blood pairs (around 15%).

Without any cell sorting, total RNA and DNA were co-extracted from approximately 22-30 mg of bulk tissue using the AllPrep DNA/RNA mini kit. Between November 2015 and early 2016, several patients in China with histopathologically diagnosed primary liver carcinoma had surgical resection. Patients had chronic HBV infection and were treatment-naive at sampling. Five spatially separated regions were sampled per tumor: superior, inferior, left-lateral and right-lateral poles, plus the tumor centre. Histology showed that every tumor sample contained more than 85% viable tumor cells. Fresh tumor and adjacent tissue pieces were bisected, with one half stored in RNAlater at -80 degrees C and the other half sent for histology. The CDR3 contains 13 residues, cysteine and phenylalanine counted. Only the CDR3 part of the read is kept: 39 bases, read in frame from the first base.

Specimen: liver tumor tissue from sampling region 1. Read against the paper, the sample's cell subset or site label means: tumor region T1, superior pole. The sequence is built from TRBV12-3 or TRBV12-4 and TRBJ2-2; the D region possibly corresponds to TRBD2 (5 bases align). This sequence was found in a man aged 35 to 55 with primary liver carcinoma and hepatitis B virus infection. This receptor carries the CDR3 CVRSGYTTGELFF. The nucleotide sequence reads as follows: TGTGTCAGGAGCGGCTACACCACCGGGGAGCTGTTTTTT.